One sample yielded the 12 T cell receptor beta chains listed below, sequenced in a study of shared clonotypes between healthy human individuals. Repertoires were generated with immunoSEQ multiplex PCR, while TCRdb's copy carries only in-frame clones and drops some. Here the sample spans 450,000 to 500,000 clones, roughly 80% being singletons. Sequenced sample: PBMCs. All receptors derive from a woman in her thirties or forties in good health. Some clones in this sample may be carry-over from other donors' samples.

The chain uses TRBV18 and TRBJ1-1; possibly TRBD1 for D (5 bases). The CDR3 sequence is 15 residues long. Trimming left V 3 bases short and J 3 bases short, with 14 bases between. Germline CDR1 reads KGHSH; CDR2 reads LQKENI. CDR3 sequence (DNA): TGTGCCAGCTCACCGGTCAGGGACGGGGACACTGAAGCTTTCTTT. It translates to CASSPVRDGDTEAFF.

CDR3: CASSLTPDRGYNEQFF. CDR3 nucleotide sequence: TGTGCCAGCAGCTTAACCCCCGACAGGGGTTACAATGAGCAGTTCTTC. The chain employs TRBV7-8 and TRBJ2-1, with 8 bases aligning to TRBD1. The CDR3 loop spans 16 amino acids. Trimming cost V 2 bases and J 4 bases; bases outside gene matches: 7. Germline V gives CDR1 SGHVS, CDR2 FQNEAQ. Full variable domain (rest looked up from reference TRBV7-8 and TRBJ2-1): GAGVSQSPRYKVAKRGQDVALRCDPISGHVSLFWYQQALGQGPEFLTYFQNEAQLDKSGLPSDRFFAERPEGSVSTLKIQRTQQEDSAVYLCASSLTPDRGYNEQFFGPGTRLTVL.

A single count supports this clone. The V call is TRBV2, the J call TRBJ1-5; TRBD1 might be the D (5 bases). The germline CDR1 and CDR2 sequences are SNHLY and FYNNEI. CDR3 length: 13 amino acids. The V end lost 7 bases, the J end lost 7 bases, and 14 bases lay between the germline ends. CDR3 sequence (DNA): TGTGCCAGCATTGACTTACGGGGCCAGCCCCAGCATTTT. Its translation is CASIDLRGQPQHF.

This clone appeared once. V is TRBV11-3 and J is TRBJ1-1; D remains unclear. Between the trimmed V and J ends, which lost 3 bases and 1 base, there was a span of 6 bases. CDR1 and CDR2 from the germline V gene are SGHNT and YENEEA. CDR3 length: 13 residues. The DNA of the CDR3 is TGTGCCAGCAGCTTGTTTGGGAACACTGAAGCTTTCTTT. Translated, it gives CASSLFGNTEAFF.

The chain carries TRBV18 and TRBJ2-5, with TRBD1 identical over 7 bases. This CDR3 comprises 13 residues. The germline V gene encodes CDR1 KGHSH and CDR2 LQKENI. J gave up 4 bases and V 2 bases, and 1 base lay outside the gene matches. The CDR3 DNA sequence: TGTGCCAGCTCACCAGCAGGGGGAGAGACCCAGTACTTC. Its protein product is CASSPAGGETQYF.

CDR3 bases: TGTGCCAGCAGCTTTGGACTGGCCCAAGAGACCCAGTACTTC. Translation: CASSFGLAQETQYF. The rearrangement links TRBV5-4 to TRBJ2-5, with a weak D call TRBD2 (5 bases). The germline V gene has CDR1 SGHNT and CDR2 YYREEE (reference sequence). The V and J ends lost 2 bases and 1 base respectively, with 9 bases between them. This CDR3 region has 14 residues.

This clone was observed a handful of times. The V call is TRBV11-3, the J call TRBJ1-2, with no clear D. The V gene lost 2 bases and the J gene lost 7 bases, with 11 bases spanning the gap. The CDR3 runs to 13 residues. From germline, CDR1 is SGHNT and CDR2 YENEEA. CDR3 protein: CASSLKMGFGYTF. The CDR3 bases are TGTGCCAGCAGCTTAAAAATGGGGTTTGGCTACACCTTC.

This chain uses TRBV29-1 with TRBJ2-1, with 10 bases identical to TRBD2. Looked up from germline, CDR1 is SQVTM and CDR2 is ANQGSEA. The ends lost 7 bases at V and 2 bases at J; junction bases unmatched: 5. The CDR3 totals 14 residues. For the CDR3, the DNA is TGCAGCGCCGTAGCGGGAGGCCCCTACAATGAGCAGTTCTTC. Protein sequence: CSAVAGGPYNEQFF.

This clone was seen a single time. CDR3 in DNA: TGTGCCAGCAGTGACGGACTAGCGGGAAACGAGCAGTACTTC. It is translated as CASSDGLAGNEQYF. The V and J genes are TRBV2 and TRBJ2-7; the match to TRBD2 covers 12 bases. This CDR3 is 14 amino acids long. J lost 5 bases, V lost 3 bases, and 2 bases had no gene match. Germline values: CDR1 SNHLY, CDR2 FYNNEI.

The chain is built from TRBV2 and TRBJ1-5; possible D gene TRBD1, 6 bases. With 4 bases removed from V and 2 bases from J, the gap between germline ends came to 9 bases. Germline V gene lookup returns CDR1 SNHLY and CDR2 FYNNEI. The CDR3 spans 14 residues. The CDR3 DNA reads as TGTGCCAGCAGTGGGGCAGGGGGCAATCAGCCCCAGCATTTT. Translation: CASSGAGGNQPQHF.

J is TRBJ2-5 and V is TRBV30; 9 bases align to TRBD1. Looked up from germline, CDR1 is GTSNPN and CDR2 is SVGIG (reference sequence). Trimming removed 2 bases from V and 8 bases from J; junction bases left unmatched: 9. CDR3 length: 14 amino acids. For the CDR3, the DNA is TGTGCCTGGAGTCACGGTGGGACAGGGCGTACCCAGTACTTC. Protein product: CAWSHGGTGRTQYF.

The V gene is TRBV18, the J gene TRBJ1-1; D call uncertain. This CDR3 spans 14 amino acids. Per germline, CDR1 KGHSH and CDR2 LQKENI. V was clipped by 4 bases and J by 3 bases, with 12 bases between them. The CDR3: CASSRLGRDTEAFF. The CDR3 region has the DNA TGTGCCAGCTCACGACTAGGGAGGGACACTGAAGCTTTCTTT.